The T cell receptor (beta chain) described here comes from a study of human T cells and chemical hapten exposure. The CDR3 has 14 residues. CDR1 is SGHVS, CDR2 FNYEAQ, per germline. The V end was cut by 0 bases, the J end by 2 bases, with 6 bases between. This clonotype was counted ten times or more. The time point is: pre-sensitization, week 0. The sample's treatment: therapeutic diphenylcyclopropenone sensitization with weekly scalp DPC. Each patch test followed a blood draw. Authors' methods: Per sample, the median was 95,638 TCRs, with values from around 25,000 to 690,000. TCRdb reanalysed the RACE reads using MiXCR and keeps one entry per CDR3 protein. None of the V and J calls come from the authors' own analysis; TCRdb made them. The data contain fewer than 140,000 distinct CDR3 sequences, around 10% of them singletons.

This TCR came from a woman aged 45 to 65 with alopecia areata. Some clones in this sample may be carry-over from other donors' samples. The rearrangement links TRBV7-6 to TRBJ2-3; D call uncertain. The sequencing here drew on whole blood, taken in connection with sensitization to the hapten diphenylcyclopropenone (DPC). CDR3 DNA sequence: TGTGCCAGCAGCTTAGCAGCCGTCACAGATACGCAGTATTTT. Protein sequence: CASSLAAVTDTQYF.